This TCR beta chain came from a study of T cells in Graves' hyperthyroidism and ophthalmopathy. Amplified TCR beta CDR3 regions came from RNA transcripts. First-round RT-PCR targeting the TCR CDR3 was performed with the HTBI primer set. TCRdb fed the multiplex PCR reads into MiXCR, producing one record per CDR3 protein. The sample lists 600,000 to 650,000 distinct CDR3 sequences, around 15% occurring once. This CDR3 comprises 17 residues. Trimming took 0 bases from V and 0 from J; bases not matched to a gene: 8. Germline V gives CDR1 SGHRS, CDR2 YFSETQ. This clonotype occurred many times. The sequencing sample was made of blood. The clonotype originates from a woman in her twenties or thirties with Graves' hyperthyroidism. The chain combines TRBV5-1 with TRBJ1-1, with TRBD1 matching over 7 bases. The CDR3 is CASSLARTGDLNTEAFF. The CDR3 coding sequence is TGCGCCAGCAGCTTGGCGAGGACAGGAGACTTGAACACTGAAGCTTTCTTT.